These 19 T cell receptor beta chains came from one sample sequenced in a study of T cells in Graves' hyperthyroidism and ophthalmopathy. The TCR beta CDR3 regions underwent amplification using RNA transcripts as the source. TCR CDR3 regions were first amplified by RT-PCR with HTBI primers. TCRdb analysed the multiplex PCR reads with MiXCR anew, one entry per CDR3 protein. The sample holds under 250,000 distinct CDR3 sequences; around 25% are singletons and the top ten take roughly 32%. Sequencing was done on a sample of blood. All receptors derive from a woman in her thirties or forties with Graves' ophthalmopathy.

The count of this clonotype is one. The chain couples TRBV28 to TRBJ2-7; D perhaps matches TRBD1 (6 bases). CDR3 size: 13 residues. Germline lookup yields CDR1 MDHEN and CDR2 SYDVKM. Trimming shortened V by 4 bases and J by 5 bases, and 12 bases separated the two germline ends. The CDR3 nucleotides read TGTGCCAGCAGTTCCCAGGGGCGCAACGAGCAGTACTTC. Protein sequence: CASSSQGRNEQYF.

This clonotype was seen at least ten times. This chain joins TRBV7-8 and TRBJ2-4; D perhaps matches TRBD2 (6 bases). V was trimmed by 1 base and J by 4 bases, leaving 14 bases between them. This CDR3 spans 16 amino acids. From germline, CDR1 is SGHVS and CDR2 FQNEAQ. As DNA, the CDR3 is TGTGCCAGCAGCTTAGGGCCGCGGCGGGATAAAAACATTCAGTACTTC. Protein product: CASSLGPRRDKNIQYF.

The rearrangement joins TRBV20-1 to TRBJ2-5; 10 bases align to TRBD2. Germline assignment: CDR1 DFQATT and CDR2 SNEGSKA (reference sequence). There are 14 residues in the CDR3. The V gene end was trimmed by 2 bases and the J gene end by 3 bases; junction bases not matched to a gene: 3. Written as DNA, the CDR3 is TGCAGTGCTAGATCACTAGCGGGAAAAGAGACCCAGTACTTC. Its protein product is CSARSLAGKETQYF.

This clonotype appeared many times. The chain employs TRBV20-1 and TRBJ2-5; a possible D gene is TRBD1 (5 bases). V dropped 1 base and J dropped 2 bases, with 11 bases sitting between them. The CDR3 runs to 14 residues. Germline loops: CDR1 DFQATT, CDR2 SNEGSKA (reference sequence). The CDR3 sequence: CSARGPGWQETQYF. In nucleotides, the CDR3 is TGCAGTGCTAGAGGTCCAGGGTGGCAAGAGACCCAGTACTTC.

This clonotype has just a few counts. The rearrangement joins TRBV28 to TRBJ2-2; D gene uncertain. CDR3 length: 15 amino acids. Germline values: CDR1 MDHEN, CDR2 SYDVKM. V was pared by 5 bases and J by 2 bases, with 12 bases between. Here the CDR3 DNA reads TGTGCCAGCAGTCCACCCCCTTTTAACACCGGGGAGCTGTTTTTT. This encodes CASSPPPFNTGELFF.

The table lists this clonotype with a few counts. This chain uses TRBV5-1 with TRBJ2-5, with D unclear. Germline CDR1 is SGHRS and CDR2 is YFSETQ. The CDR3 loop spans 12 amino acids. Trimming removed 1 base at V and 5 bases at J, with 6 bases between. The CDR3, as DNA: TGCGCCAGCAGCTTGTCAAGTGAGACCCAGTACTTC. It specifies CASSLSSETQYF.

CDR3 coding DNA: TGTGCCAGCACCCAGGAGCTGAATAGCAATCAGCCCCAGCATTTT. This gives the protein CASTQELNSNQPQHF. The V and J genes are TRBV12-3 or TRBV12-4 and TRBJ1-5, with D hard to call. Trimming removed 7 bases from V and 0 bases from J, with 13 bases in between. The CDR3 has 15 amino acids.

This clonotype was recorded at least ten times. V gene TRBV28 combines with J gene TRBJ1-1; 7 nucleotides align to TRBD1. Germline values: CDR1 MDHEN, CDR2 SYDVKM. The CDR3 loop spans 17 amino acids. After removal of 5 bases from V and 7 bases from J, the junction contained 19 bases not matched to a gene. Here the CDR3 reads CASSPPTGQLGSDEAFF. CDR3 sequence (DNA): TGTGCCAGCAGTCCACCCACGGGACAGCTCGGGTCGGATGAAGCTTTCTTT.

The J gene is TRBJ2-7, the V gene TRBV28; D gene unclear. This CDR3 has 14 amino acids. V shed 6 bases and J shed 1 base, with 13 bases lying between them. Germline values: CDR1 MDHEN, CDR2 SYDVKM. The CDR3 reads CASSFRAASYEQYF. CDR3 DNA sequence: TGTGCCAGCAGCTTTCGGGCCGCATCCTACGAGCAGTACTTC.

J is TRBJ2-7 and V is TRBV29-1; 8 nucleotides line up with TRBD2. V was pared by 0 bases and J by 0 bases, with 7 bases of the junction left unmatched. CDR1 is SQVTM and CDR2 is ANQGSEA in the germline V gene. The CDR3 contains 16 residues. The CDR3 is CSVEDLGGRSSYEQYF. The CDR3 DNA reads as TGCAGCGTTGAAGATCTGGGCGGGAGGAGCTCCTACGAGCAGTACTTC.

CDR3 region: CASSFAGRTDTQYF. In DNA form, the CDR3 reads TGTGCCAGCAGCTTCGCGGGGCGCACAGATACGCAGTATTTT. The rearrangement joins TRBV7-3 to TRBJ2-3; possible D gene TRBD2, 6 bases. This CDR3 contains 14 residues. The V end was cut by 3 bases, the J end by 1 base, with 8 bases between. Germline V gene data show CDR1 as SGHTA and CDR2 as FQGTGA.

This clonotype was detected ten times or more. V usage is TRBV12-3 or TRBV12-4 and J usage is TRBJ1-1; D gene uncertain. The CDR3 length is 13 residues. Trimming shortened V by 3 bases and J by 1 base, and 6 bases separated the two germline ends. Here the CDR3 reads CASSFAGNTEAFF. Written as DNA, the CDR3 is TGTGCCAGCAGTTTCGCAGGGAACACTGAAGCTTTCTTT.

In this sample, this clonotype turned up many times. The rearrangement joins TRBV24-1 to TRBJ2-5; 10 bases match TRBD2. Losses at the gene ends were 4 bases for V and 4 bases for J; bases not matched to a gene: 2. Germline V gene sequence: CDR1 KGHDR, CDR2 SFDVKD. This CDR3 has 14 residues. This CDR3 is CATSEASGRETQYF. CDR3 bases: TGTGCCACCAGTGAGGCTAGCGGGAGAGAGACCCAGTACTTC.

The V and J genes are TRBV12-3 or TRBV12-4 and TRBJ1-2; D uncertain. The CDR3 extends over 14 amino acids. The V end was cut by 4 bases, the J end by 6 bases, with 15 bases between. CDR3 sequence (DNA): TGTGCCAGCAGTTCGCACGCAGGAGGGAATGGCTACACCTTC. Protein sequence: CASSSHAGGNGYTF.

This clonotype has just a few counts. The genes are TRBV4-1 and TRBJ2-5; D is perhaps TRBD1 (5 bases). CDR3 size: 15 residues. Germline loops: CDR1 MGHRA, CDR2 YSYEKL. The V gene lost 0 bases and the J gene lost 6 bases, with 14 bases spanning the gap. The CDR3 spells CASSQDRSRAKTQYF. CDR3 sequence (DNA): TGCGCCAGCAGCCAAGATCGCTCCAGGGCGAAGACCCAGTACTTC.

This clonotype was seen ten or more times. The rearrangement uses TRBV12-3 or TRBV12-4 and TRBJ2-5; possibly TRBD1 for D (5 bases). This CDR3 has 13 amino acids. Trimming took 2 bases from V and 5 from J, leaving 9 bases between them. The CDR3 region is CASSLRGAETQYF. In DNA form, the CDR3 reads TGTGCCAGCAGTTTAAGGGGCGCGGAGACCCAGTACTTC.

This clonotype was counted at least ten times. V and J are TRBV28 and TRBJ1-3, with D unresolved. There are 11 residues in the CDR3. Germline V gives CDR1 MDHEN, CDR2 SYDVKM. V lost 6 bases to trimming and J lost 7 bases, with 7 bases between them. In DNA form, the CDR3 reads TGTGCCAGCAGCCCCCACAACACCATATATTTT. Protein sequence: CASSPHNTIYF. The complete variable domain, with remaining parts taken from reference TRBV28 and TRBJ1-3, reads DVKVTQSSRYLVKRTGEKVFLECVQDMDHENMFWYRQDPGLGLRLIYFSYDVKMKEKGDIPEGYSVSREKKERFSLILESASTNQTSMYLCASSPHNTIYFGEGSWLTVV.

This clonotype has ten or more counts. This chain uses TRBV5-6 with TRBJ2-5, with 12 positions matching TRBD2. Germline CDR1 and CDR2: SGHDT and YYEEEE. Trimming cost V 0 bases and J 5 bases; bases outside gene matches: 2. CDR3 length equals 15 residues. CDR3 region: CASSLGLAGAETQYF. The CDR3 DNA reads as TGTGCCAGCAGCTTGGGACTAGCGGGGGCTGAGACCCAGTACTTC.

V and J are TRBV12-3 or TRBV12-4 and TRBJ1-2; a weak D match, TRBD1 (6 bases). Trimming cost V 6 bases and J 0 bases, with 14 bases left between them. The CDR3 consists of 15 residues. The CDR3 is CASSYGTRANYGYTF. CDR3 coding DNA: TGTGCCAGCAGCTATGGGACACGAGCTAACTATGGCTACACCTTC.